A single sample gave rise to the 22 T cell receptor beta chains below, sequenced in a study of spatial heterogeneity in lung cancer. TCRdb re-called the 5' RACE reads with MiXCR, one entry per CDR3 protein. The sample includes around 10,000 distinct CDR3 sequences, about 21% seen only once; the top ten take just under 45%. Time point denoted: blood at routine non-recurrence follow-up after resection. This specimen was PBMCs, taken at follow-up. The origin of the receptors is a male donor with early-stage non-small cell lung cancer.

This clonotype was counted many times. The chain links TRBV6-2 or TRBV6-3 to TRBJ1-1; D may be TRBD1 (6 bases). This CDR3 spans 12 amino acids. Germline-derived CDR1 and CDR2 are MNHEY and SVGEGT. V shed 8 bases and J shed 2 bases, with 9 bases lying between them. The CDR3 reads CASWTVNTEAFF. In DNA form, the CDR3 reads TGTGCCAGCTGGACAGTCAACACTGAAGCTTTCTTT.

This clonotype appeared many times. V is TRBV20-1 and J is TRBJ1-2; a possible D gene is TRBD1 (5 bases). Germline V lookup: CDR1 DFQATT, CDR2 SNEGSKA (reference sequence). V was cut by 6 bases and J by 0 bases, with 11 bases left in between. The CDR3 has 13 amino acids. The CDR3 region has the DNA TGCAGTGCGTGGACACCATCTAACTATGGCTACACCTTC. Translated, it gives CSAWTPSNYGYTF.

At least ten counts were recorded for this clonotype. The V gene is TRBV5-1, the J gene TRBJ2-1, with a tentative D call TRBD2 (5 bases). The germline V and J ends were trimmed by 3 bases and 6 bases, with 10 bases remaining between them. Germline loops: CDR1 SGHRS, CDR2 YFSETQ. The CDR3 runs to 13 residues. The CDR3 DNA is TGCGCCAGCAGCTGGGGTGGGAGCAATGAGCAGTTCTTC. Protein sequence: CASSWGGSNEQFF.

This clonotype is termed medium-sized. J is TRBJ2-2 and V is TRBV3-1, with TRBD2 identical over 8 bases. The CDR3 totals 18 residues. V lost 4 bases and J lost 7; bases outside the gene matches: 17. Germline CDR1 and CDR2: LGHDT and YNNKEL (reference sequence). CDR3 in DNA: TGTGCCAGCAGCCGAAGGGTGACAAGCGGGAGAATAGTCGGGGAGCTGTTTTTT. It encodes CASSRRVTSGRIVGELFF.

In this sample, this clonotype turned up many times. CDR3 region: CASRQDRVGANVLTF. The CDR3 DNA reads as TGTGCCAGCCGACAGGACAGGGTTGGGGCCAACGTCCTGACTTTC. This rearrangement joins TRBV18 to TRBJ2-6; 8 nucleotides line up with TRBD1. V dropped 8 bases and J dropped 3; count of bases not matched to a gene: 6. CDR3 length: 15 residues. CDR1 is KGHSH and CDR2 is LQKENI in the germline V gene.

The sample holds many counts of this clonotype. The genes are TRBV7-8 and TRBJ2-2; D remains unclear. V lost 5 bases to trimming and J lost 7 bases, with 20 bases between them. The V gene's germline CDR1 is SGHVS and CDR2 FQNEAQ. The CDR3 has 16 amino acids. The DNA for the CDR3 is TGTGCCAGCAGCAACCCACCTTGGGTACCCGACGGGGAGCTGTTTTTT. This encodes CASSNPPWVPDGELFF. Supplemented by reference TRBV7-8 and TRBJ2-2, the full variable domain reads GAGVSQSPRYKVAKRGQDVALRCDPISGHVSLFWYQQALGQGPEFLTYFQNEAQLDKSGLPSDRFFAERPEGSVSTLKIQRTQQEDSAVYLCASSNPPWVPDGELFFGEGSRLTVL.

In this sample, this clonotype turned up many times. The gene calls are TRBV7-8 and TRBJ1-2, with a tentative D call TRBD1 (6 bases). Germline V lookup: CDR1 SGHVS, CDR2 FQNEAQ. Trimming removed 4 bases at V and 3 bases at J, with 9 bases between. The CDR3 loop spans 13 amino acids. This chain's CDR3 is CASSSRTDYGYTF. The CDR3 DNA sequence: TGTGCCAGCAGCTCCCGGACAGACTATGGCTACACCTTC.

This clonotype has at least ten counts. J is TRBJ2-7 and V is TRBV7-2; the D gene could be TRBD1 or TRBD2 (5 bases each). This CDR3 comprises 15 residues. Trimming shortened V by 2 bases and J by 6 bases, and 17 bases separated the two germline ends. CDR1 and CDR2 from the germline V gene are SGHTA and FQGNSA. CDR3 sequence (DNA): TGTGCCAGCAGCTTAACCGGGACCACAGCTCGCGAGCAGTACTTC. Amino acids: CASSLTGTTAREQYF. The full variable domain, in which reference TRBV7-2 and TRBJ2-7 provide the parts outside the CDR3, is GAGVSQSPSNKVTEKGKDVELRCDPISGHTALYWYRQSLGQGLEFLIYFQGNSAPDKSGLPSDRFSAERTGGSVSTLTIQRTQQEDSAVYLCASSLTGTTAREQYFGPGTRLTVT.

This chain uses TRBV20-1 with TRBJ1-2; 7 nucleotides match TRBD1. Germline CDR1 reads DFQATT; CDR2 reads SNEGSKA (reference sequence). The V and J ends lost 2 bases and 3 bases, in that order; junction bases with no gene match: 9. This CDR3 contains 15 residues. CDR3 loop: CSARKTGEPYYGYTF. The CDR3 DNA reads as TGCAGTGCTAGAAAAACAGGGGAACCTTACTATGGCTACACCTTC.

This clonotype came up many times. Here the CDR3 DNA reads TGTGCCAGCAGCTTATATAGTGAAGCTTTCTTT. Its translation: CASSLYSEAFF. This chain uses TRBV7-2 with TRBJ1-1; no clear D gene. The CDR3 consists of 11 residues. CDR1 and CDR2 from the germline V gene are SGHTA and FQGNSA. V was shortened by 2 bases and J by 7 bases, with 5 bases between the two germline ends.

This clonotype was detected ten times or more. The chain links TRBV11-2 to TRBJ2-5; D possibly uses TRBD1 or TRBD2 (5 bases each). Deletions cut 4 bases from V and 9 bases from J, with 12 bases between. Germline loops: CDR1 SGHAT, CDR2 FQNNGV. The CDR3 has 12 residues. Written as DNA, the CDR3 is TGTGCCAGCAGCTCGGGACCCCGAGCCCAGTACTTC. This codes for CASSSGPRAQYF.

This clonotype was counted at least ten times. The chain recombines TRBV12-3 or TRBV12-4 with TRBJ1-4; D perhaps matches TRBD1 (6 bases). This CDR3 is built from 15 residues. V lost 1 base and J 3 bases, leaving 9 bases between the germline ends. In DNA, the CDR3 is TGTGCCAGCAGTTTAGGGACAGCACCTAATGAAAAACTGTTTTTT. This encodes CASSLGTAPNEKLFF.

The rearrangement links TRBV2 to TRBJ1-2; D is uncertain. CDR1 and CDR2 from the germline V gene are SNHLY and FYNNEI. The CDR3 is made up of 12 amino acids. The V end lost 6 bases, the J end lost 5 bases, and 10 bases lay between the germline ends. CDR3 coding DNA: TGTGCCAGCAGCCCCGACTGGTATGGCTACACCTTC. Its protein is CASSPDWYGYTF.

The V and J genes are TRBV6-2 or TRBV6-3 and TRBJ1-2, with unresolved D. The V gene's germline CDR1 is MNHEY and CDR2 SVGEGT. The CDR3 has 12 amino acids. Trimming pared 10 bases from V and 6 bases from J, leaving 15 bases between. CDR3 DNA sequence: TGTGCCACTCTCGGCGTGATGAATGGCTACACCTTC. Translated: CATLGVMNGYTF.

The chain combines TRBV6-5 with TRBJ1-3; D call uncertain. Germline values: CDR1 MNHEY, CDR2 SVGAGI. V was trimmed by 8 bases and J by 2 bases, leaving 10 bases between them. The CDR3 extends over 13 amino acids. CDR3 region: CASGIQPGNTIYF. CDR3 coding DNA: TGTGCCAGCGGTATCCAGCCTGGAAACACCATATATTTT.

The chain joins TRBV20-1 to TRBJ2-7; 7 positions match TRBD2. The CDR3 spans 14 residues. V lost 6 bases to trimming and J lost 0 bases; unmatched junction nucleotides: 8. Germline assignment: CDR1 DFQATT and CDR2 SNEGSKA (reference sequence). This CDR3 reads CSAETAGLSYEQYF. DNA of the CDR3: TGCAGTGCAGAAACAGCGGGACTCTCCTACGAGCAGTACTTC.

By proportion, this clonotype is medium-sized. The chain recombines TRBV28 with TRBJ2-5; TRBD1 matches 7 bases. Germline CDR1 reads MDHEN; CDR2 reads SYDVKM. Trimming removed 5 bases from V and 5 bases from J; junction bases left unmatched: 5. The CDR3 spans 13 residues. CDR3 in DNA: TGTGCCAGCAGTGACGACAGGGAGGAGACCCAGTACTTC. Translating it yields CASSDDREETQYF.

This clonotype was counted many times. J is TRBJ2-3 and V is TRBV5-6; a possible D gene is TRBD2 (6 bases). This CDR3 is built from 14 residues. V lost 0 bases, J lost 6 bases, and 11 bases lay in between. Germline-derived CDR1 and CDR2 are SGHDT and YYEEEE. The CDR3 DNA reads TGTGCCAGCAGCTTGGTCGGGACTCAGGATACGCAGTATTTT. Protein sequence: CASSLVGTQDTQYF.

At least ten counts were recorded for this clonotype. The chain couples TRBV6-1 to TRBJ1-5, with TRBD1 matching over 7 bases. Per germline, CDR1 MNHNS and CDR2 SASEGT. CDR3 length: 13 residues. V trimming: 2 bases; J trimming: 7 bases; junction bases outside the gene matches: 2. The CDR3 DNA is TGTGCCAGCAGTGAAAGGGGGCTACAGCCCCAGCATTTT. This gives the protein CASSERGLQPQHF.

V gene TRBV7-2 combines with J gene TRBJ1-4; 7 nucleotides agree with TRBD1. There are 14 residues in the CDR3. The germline gives CDR1 SGHTA, CDR2 FQGNSA. V shed 5 bases and J 5 bases; nucleotides not matched to a gene: 5. The CDR3 nucleotides read TGTGCCAGCAGCCCCCGGGGACAGAATGAAAAACTGTTTTTT. It translates to CASSPRGQNEKLFF.

V and J are TRBV13 and TRBJ2-1; 7 bases agree with TRBD1. With V trimmed by 5 bases and J by 10 bases, 11 bases remained unmatched. CDR3 length equals 14 residues. Germline lookup yields CDR1 PRHDT and CDR2 FYEKMQ (reference sequence). CDR3 sequence: CASSHSGRGIEQFF. CDR3 sequence (DNA): TGTGCCAGCAGCCATAGTGGCAGGGGGATCGAGCAGTTCTTC.

The CDR3 sequence: CASSLVEEGPHEQYF. The CDR3 DNA is TGTGCCAGCAGCTTAGTGGAGGAAGGGCCCCACGAGCAGTACTTC. The chain uses TRBV13 and TRBJ2-7; D perhaps matches TRBD2 (5 bases). This CDR3 contains 15 residues. Germline lookup yields CDR1 PRHDT and CDR2 FYEKMQ (reference sequence). V lost 1 base, J lost 5 bases, and 15 bases lay in between. The complete variable domain, with remaining parts taken from reference TRBV13 and TRBJ2-7, reads AAGVIQSPRHLIKEKRETATLKCYPIPRHDTVYWYQQGPGQDPQFLISFYEKMQSDKGSIPDRFSAQQFSDYHSELNMSSLELGDSALYFCASSLVEEGPHEQYFGPGTRLTVT.